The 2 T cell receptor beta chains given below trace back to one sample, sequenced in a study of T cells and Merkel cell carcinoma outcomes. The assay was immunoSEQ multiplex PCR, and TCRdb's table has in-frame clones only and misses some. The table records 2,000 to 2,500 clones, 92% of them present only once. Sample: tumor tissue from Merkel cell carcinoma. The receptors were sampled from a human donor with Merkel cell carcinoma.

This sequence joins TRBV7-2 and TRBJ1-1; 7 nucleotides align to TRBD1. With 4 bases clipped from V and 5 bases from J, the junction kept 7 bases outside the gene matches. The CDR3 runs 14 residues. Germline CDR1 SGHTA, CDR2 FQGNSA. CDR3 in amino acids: CASSSGGVGTEAFF. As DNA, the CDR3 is TGTGCCAGCAGCTCAGGGGGAGTAGGGACTGAAGCTTTCTTT.

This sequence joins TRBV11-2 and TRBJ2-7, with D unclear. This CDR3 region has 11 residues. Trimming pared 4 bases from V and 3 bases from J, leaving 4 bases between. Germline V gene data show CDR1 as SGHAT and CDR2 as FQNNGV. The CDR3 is CASSSIYEQYF. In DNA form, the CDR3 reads TGTGCCAGCAGCTCCATCTACGAGCAGTACTTC. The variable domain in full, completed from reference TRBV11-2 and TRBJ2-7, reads EAGVAQSPRYKIIEKRQSVAFWCNPISGHATLYWYQQILGQGPKLLIQFQNNGVVDDSQLPKDRFSAERLKGVDSTLKIQPAKLEDSAVYLCASSSIYEQYFGPGTRLTVT.